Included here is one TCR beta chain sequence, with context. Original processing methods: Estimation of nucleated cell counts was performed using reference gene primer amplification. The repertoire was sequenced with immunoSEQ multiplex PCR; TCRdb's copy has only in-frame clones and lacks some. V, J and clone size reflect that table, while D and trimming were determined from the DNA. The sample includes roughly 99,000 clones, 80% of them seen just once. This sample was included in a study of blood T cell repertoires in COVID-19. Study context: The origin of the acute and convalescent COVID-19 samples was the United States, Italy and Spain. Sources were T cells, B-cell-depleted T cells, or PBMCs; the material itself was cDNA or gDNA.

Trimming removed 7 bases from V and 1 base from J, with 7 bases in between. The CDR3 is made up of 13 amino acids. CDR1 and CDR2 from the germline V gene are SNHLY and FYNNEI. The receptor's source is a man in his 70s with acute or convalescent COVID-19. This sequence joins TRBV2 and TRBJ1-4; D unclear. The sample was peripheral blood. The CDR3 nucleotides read TGTGCCAGCATGAGGAGAACTAATGAAAAACTGTTTTTT. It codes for CASMRRTNEKLFF.